The sequence of this T cell receptor (beta chain) was determined in a study of T cell repertoires in cytomegalovirus infection. At the level of the study: Public TCR beta signatures marked donors with CMV infection and the matching HLA. The study's findings and limits: The cumulative frequency of public TCR beta families identified carriers of CMV plus the relevant HLA. Clonotype analysis showed dominance of the ex vivo response by HLA-C-restricted CMV-specific TCR beta clonotypes.

TCRdb fed the reads into MiXCR, producing one record per CDR3 protein. The sample consists of some 920,000 distinct CDR3 sequences, around 30% of them appearing once. For this clonotype: Its antigen remains unknown.

Looked up from germline, CDR1 is SGHVS and CDR2 is FNYEAQ. The CDR3 totals 15 residues. Trimming stripped 3 bases from V and 2 bases from J, with 14 bases between. The sequencing here drew on cultured CD8+ T cells from PBMCs, taken from culture after CMV antigen stimulation. V gene TRBV7-6 combines with J gene TRBJ2-7; TRBD2 is a possible D gene (6 bases). The clonotype was recovered from a human donor in good health (CMV status not recorded). Some clones in this sample may be carry-over from other donors' samples. The CDR3 here is CASSFMAGRTYEQYF. The CDR3 DNA is TGTGCCAGCAGCTTCATGGCGGGGCGAACCTACGAGCAGTACTTC.